One sample yielded the 5 T cell receptor beta chains listed below, sequenced in a study of T cell responses to AZD1222 COVID-19 vaccine. TCRdb's table, derived via immunoSEQ multiplex PCR, lists solely in-frame clones and lacks some. Of 150,000 to 200,000 clones detected, 91% appear once; the ten largest clones hold roughly 1.3%. The specimen comprised peripheral blood, sampled 28 days after the second AZD1222 dose. The receptors here all came from an adult who received the AZD1222 COVID-19 vaccine.

The V and J genes are TRBV6-6 and TRBJ1-6; D unresolved. This CDR3 spans 13 amino acids. V lost 6 bases and J 0 bases, leaving 3 bases between the germline ends. Germline loops: CDR1 MNHNY, CDR2 SVGAGI (reference sequence). CDR3 nucleotides: TGTGCCAGCAGCCACTCCTATAATTCACCCCTCCACTTT. As protein: CASSHSYNSPLHF.

The chain combines TRBV3-1 (or the pseudogene TRBV3-2) with TRBJ1-2; 8 bases are a match to TRBD1. This CDR3 spans 14 amino acids. The V segment lost 4 bases and the J segment 6 bases; nucleotides outside the gene matches: 7. Germline CDR1 reads LGHDT; CDR2 reads YNNKEL (reference sequence). CDR3 nucleotide sequence: TGTGCCAGCAGCCCTAGTGGGACAGGCAATGGCTACACCTTC. Translating it yields CASSPSGTGNGYTF.

The chain is built from TRBV13 and TRBJ1-6, with TRBD1 matching 9 bases. The length of the CDR3 is 15 residues. With 5 bases clipped from V and 10 bases from J, the junction kept 9 bases outside the gene matches. The germline gives CDR1 PRHDT, CDR2 FYEKMQ (reference sequence). The CDR3 DNA reads TGTGCCAGCAGCAGAAACAGGGGGCGCGTGTCACCCCTCCACTTT. Its translation: CASSRNRGRVSPLHF. The whole variable domain, remainder taken from reference TRBV13 and TRBJ1-6, is AAGVIQSPRHLIKEKRETATLKCYPIPRHDTVYWYQQGPGQDPQFLISFYEKMQSDKGSIPDRFSAQQFSDYHSELNMSSLELGDSALYFCASSRNRGRVSPLHFGNGTRLTVT.

The chain carries TRBV6-1 and TRBJ2-3; the D is unclear. The V end lost 3 bases, the J end lost 0 bases, and 10 bases lay between the germline ends. Germline V CDR1 and CDR2: MNHNS, SASEGT. The CDR3 runs 15 residues. CDR3 in DNA: TGTGCCAGCAGTGAGGGAACGTTGAGCACAGATACGCAGTATTTT. Residues: CASSEGTLSTDTQYF.

CDR3 nucleotides: TGTGCCAGCAGCCCTAGGGGGCTACCGGTCGGGCAGTTCTTC. This gives the protein CASSPRGLPVGQFF. V is TRBV7-8 and J is TRBJ2-1; 7 nucleotides match TRBD1. Germline V gene lookup returns CDR1 SGHVS and CDR2 FQNEAQ. The junction had 13 bases not matched to a gene; V was cut back by 5 bases and J by 12 bases. The length of the CDR3 is 14 residues.